These 11 T cell receptor beta chains were all obtained from the same sample, sequenced in a study of OX40 agonist ivuxolimab in advanced cancers. Sequencing used immunoSEQ multiplex PCR; TCRdb keeps in-frame clones, though not all of them. This table holds 50,000 to 75,000 clones, 70% to 90% found once. Sequenced material: CD4+ or CD8+ T cells sorted from blood, taken in a trial of the OX40 agonist ivuxolimab. The receptors shown here come from an adult with an advanced solid tumor such as melanoma, head and neck, liver or kidney cancer.

The chain combines TRBV7-8 with TRBJ2-5, with 7 bases aligning to TRBD1. Trimming cost V 10 bases and J 7 bases; bases outside gene matches: 15. The germline V gene encodes CDR1 SGHVS and CDR2 FQNEAQ. The CDR3 is 14 amino acids. This CDR3 reads CATSIRDSVGTQYF. CDR3 coding DNA: TGTGCCACATCTATTAGGGACAGCGTGGGGACCCAGTACTTC.

The genes are TRBV9 and TRBJ2-7; 8 bases align to TRBD2. With V trimmed by 4 bases and J by 3 bases, 15 bases remained unmatched. Germline V gene data show CDR1 as SGDLS and CDR2 as YYNGEE. This CDR3 spans 17 amino acids. As DNA, the CDR3 is TGTGCCAGCAGCAGGGGCGTAGGCGGGGGGATGGACTACGAGCAGTACTTC. It specifies CASSRGVGGGMDYEQYF.

The rearrangement links TRBV27 to TRBJ2-2, with 7 bases identical to TRBD2. This CDR3 contains 15 residues. The trim removed 4 bases at V and 6 bases at J, leaving 8 bases unmatched. CDR1 is MNHEY and CDR2 is SMNVEV in the germline V gene (reference sequence). The CDR3 DNA reads TGTGCCAGCAGTTCCCAGGCGACTAGCCCCGGGGAGCTGTTTTTT. It specifies CASSSQATSPGELFF.

The genes are TRBV25-1 and TRBJ2-1, with 7 bases identical to TRBD1. This CDR3 is 15 amino acids long. Germline CDR1 is MGHDK and CDR2 is SYGVNS. V trimming: 6 bases; J trimming: 5 bases; junction bases outside the gene matches: 10. In DNA, the CDR3 is TGTGCCAGCAGGGGACAGAATAGCGTAAACAATGAGCAGTTCTTC. The encoded protein is CASRGQNSVNNEQFF.

This clone was counted only a few times. The chain combines TRBV15 with TRBJ2-7; TRBD1 might be the D (6 bases). From germline, CDR1 is LNHNV and CDR2 YYDKDF (reference sequence). V dropped 2 bases and J dropped 7 bases, with 12 bases sitting between them. This CDR3 region has 13 residues. The CDR3 sequence: CATSRQGLGEQYF. The CDR3 nucleotides read TGTGCCACCAGCAGACAGGGGCTTGGGGAGCAGTACTTC. The whole variable domain, remainder taken from reference TRBV15 and TRBJ2-7, is DAMVIQNPRYQVTQFGKPVTLSCSQTLNHNVMYWYQQKSSQAPKLLFHYYDKDFNNEADTPDNFQSRRPNTSFCFLDIRSPGLGDTAMYLCATSRQGLGEQYFGPGTRLTVT.

The chain is built from TRBV28 and TRBJ1-1; no reliable D call. Per the germline V gene, CDR1 is MDHEN and CDR2 is SYDVKM. Trimming left V 8 bases short and J 6 bases short, with 13 bases between. CDR3 length equals 12 residues. The CDR3 protein is CASLRGVAEAFF. The CDR3 DNA sequence: TGTGCCAGCCTGCGCGGGGTGGCTGAAGCTTTCTTT.

The chain uses TRBV2 and TRBJ2-5; TRBD1 aligns across 8 bases. This CDR3 comprises 13 residues. The ends lost 6 bases at V and 5 bases at J; junction bases unmatched: 5. Germline V lookup: CDR1 SNHLY, CDR2 FYNNEI. CDR3 sequence (DNA): TGTGCCAGCAGCAGACAGGGGACGGAGACCCAGTACTTC. The encoded protein is CASSRQGTETQYF.

The chain uses TRBV15 and TRBJ2-7; the D is unclear. The CDR3 has 14 amino acids. V lost 2 bases and J 3 bases, leaving 11 bases between the germline ends. Looked up from germline, CDR1 is LNHNV and CDR2 is YYDKDF (reference sequence). The chain's CDR3 is CATSRPKGSYEQYF. Written as DNA, the CDR3 is TGTGCCACCAGCAGACCCAAAGGCAGCTACGAGCAGTACTTC.

The chain is built from TRBV5-4 and TRBJ2-5, with 10 bases identical to TRBD2. The CDR3 runs to 17 residues. After removal of 3 bases from V and 0 bases from J, the junction contained 8 bases not matched to a gene. The germline CDR1 and CDR2 sequences are SGHNT and YYREEE (reference sequence). In nucleotides, the CDR3 is TGTGCCAGCAGCTCCGGGACTAGCGCCCAGTACCAAGAGACCCAGTACTTC. Translated: CASSSGTSAQYQETQYF.

The CDR3 nucleotides are TGTGCCAGCAGCTTACAGTACACCGGGGAGCTGTTTTTT. Protein product: CASSLQYTGELFF. V and J are TRBV9 and TRBJ2-2; no reliable D call. CDR3 length: 13 amino acids. V lost 4 bases, J lost 3 bases, and 7 bases lay in between. CDR1 and CDR2 from the germline V gene are SGDLS and YYNGEE.

This sequence joins TRBV7-9 and TRBJ2-1, with a weak D call TRBD2 (6 bases). The V and J ends lost 1 base and 6 bases respectively, with 10 bases between them. CDR3 length: 14 amino acids. Germline loops: CDR1 SEHNR, CDR2 FQNEAQ (reference sequence). The CDR3 sequence is CASSLGEVGNEQFF. DNA for the CDR3: TGTGCCAGCAGCTTAGGGGAGGTGGGCAATGAGCAGTTCTTC.